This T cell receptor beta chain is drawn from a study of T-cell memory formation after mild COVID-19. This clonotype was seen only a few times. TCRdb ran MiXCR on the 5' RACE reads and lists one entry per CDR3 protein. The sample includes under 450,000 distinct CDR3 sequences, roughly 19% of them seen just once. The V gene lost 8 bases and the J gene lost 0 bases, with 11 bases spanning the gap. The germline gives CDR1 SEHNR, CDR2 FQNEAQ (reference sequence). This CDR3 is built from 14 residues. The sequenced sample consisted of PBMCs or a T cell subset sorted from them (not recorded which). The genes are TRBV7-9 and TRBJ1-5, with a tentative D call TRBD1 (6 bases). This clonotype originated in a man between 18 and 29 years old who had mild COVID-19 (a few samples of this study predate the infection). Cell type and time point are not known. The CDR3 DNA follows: TGTGCCAGCCCGGACAGTTATAGCAATCAGCCCCAGCATTTT. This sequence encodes CASPDSYSNQPQHF.